This T cell receptor (beta chain) was sequenced in a study of low-dose radiotherapy and immunotherapy resistance in tumors. TRAV- and TRBV-specific primers, spanning alpha and beta chains, primed first-strand cDNA. TCRs were amplified for approximately 21 PCR cycles with a constant-region primer and V-primer adapter. TCRdb analysed the reads with MiXCR anew, one entry per CDR3 protein. Of roughly 30,000 distinct CDR3 sequences listed, around 47% are singletons. Described time point: after trial treatment. Noted treatment: LDRT plus nivolumab, ipilimumab, low-dose cyclophosphamide and aspirin (RACIN trial). The germline V gene has CDR1 MNHEY and CDR2 SVGEGT. Between the trimmed V and J ends, which lost 5 bases and 1 base, there was a span of 20 bases. The CDR3 runs to 17 residues.

The V call is TRBV6-2 or TRBV6-3, the J call TRBJ1-1; unclear D gene. This TCR was sampled from a male donor with gallbladder cancer. Sequenced here: PBMCs, sampled after low-dose radiotherapy plus immunotherapy. This CDR3 is CASSETVAATRNTEAFF. CDR3 DNA sequence: TGTGCCAGCAGTGAAACTGTGGCAGCGACCAGGAACACTGAAGCTTTCTTT.